Listed here are 3 T cell receptor beta chains from one sample, sequenced in a study of control samples from healthy donors and cancer patients. Assay used: immunoSEQ multiplex PCR; TCRdb lists only in-frame clones, some missing. The sample lists tens of thousands of clones; 85% to 90% were seen once. Sequencing was done on a sample of PBMCs. The receptors originated from a woman between 45 and 65 years old with colorectal cancer.

This clone was seen more than once but under ten times. The chain is built from TRBV18 and TRBJ1-1, with 7 bases matching TRBD1. J gave up 0 bases and V 2 bases, and 21 bases lay outside the gene matches. The CDR3 runs 21 residues. From germline, CDR1 is KGHSH and CDR2 LQKENI. This CDR3 reads CASSPSERDSRRRGVNTEAFF. In DNA, the CDR3 is TGTGCCAGCTCACCATCAGAGAGGGACAGTCGAAGGAGGGGCGTGAACACTGAAGCTTTCTTT.

The genes are TRBV3-1 (or the pseudogene TRBV3-2) and TRBJ2-5, with D maybe TRBD2 (5 bases). Trimming took off 4 bases at V and 9 bases at J, with 9 bases between the two ends. The length of the CDR3 is 11 residues. In germline, CDR1 is LGHDT, CDR2 YNNKEL (reference sequence). The chain's CDR3 is CASSLERAQYF. CDR3 DNA: TGTGCCAGCAGCCTTGAGAGGGCCCAGTACTTC.

In DNA, the CDR3 is TGTGCCTGGGGGGACAGGGGCAATCAGCCCCAGCATTTT. It translates to CAWGDRGNQPQHF. The genes are TRBV30 and TRBJ1-5; 9 nucleotides agree with TRBD1. V shed 5 bases and J 2 bases; nucleotides not matched to a gene: 1. CDR3 length: 13 residues. Germline CDR1 and CDR2: GTSNPN and SVGIG (reference sequence). Together with reference TRBV30 and TRBJ1-5, the CDR3 gives the full variable domain: SQTIHQWPATLVQPVGSPLSLECTVEGTSNPNLYWYRQAAGRGLQLLFYSVGIGQISSEVPQNLSASRPQDRQFILSSKKLLLSDSGFYLCAWGDRGNQPQHFGDGTRLSIL.